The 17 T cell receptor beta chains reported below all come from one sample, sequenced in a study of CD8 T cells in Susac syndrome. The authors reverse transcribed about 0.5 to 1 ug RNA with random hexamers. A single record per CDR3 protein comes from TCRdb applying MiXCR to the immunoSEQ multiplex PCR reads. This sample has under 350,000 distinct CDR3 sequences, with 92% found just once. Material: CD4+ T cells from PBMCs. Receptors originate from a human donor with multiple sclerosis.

The CDR3, as DNA: TGTGCCAGCAGCGTAGCTTCGGGTGCTGAAGCTTTCTTT. Its translation is CASSVASGAEAFF. This chain connects TRBV9 to TRBJ1-1, with D uncertain. The CDR3 loop spans 13 amino acids. Trimming took off 0 bases at V and 6 bases at J, with 9 bases between the two ends. Germline V gives CDR1 SGDLS, CDR2 YYNGEE.

CDR3 loop: CASSLVFAGSTDTQYF. As DNA, the CDR3 is TGTGCCAGCAGCTTAGTTTTTGCAGGGAGCACAGATACGCAGTATTTT. The chain recombines TRBV7-9 with TRBJ2-3; maybe TRBD1 (5 bases). CDR1 SEHNR and CDR2 FQNEAQ come from the germline V gene (reference sequence). The V end was cut by 1 base, the J end by 0 bases, with 11 bases between. This CDR3 spans 16 amino acids.

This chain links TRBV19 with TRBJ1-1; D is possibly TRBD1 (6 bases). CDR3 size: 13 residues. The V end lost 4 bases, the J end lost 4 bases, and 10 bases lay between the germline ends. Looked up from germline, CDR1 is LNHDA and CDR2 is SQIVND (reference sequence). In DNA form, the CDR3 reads TGTGCCAGTAGTAGCGGACAGTTCACTGAAGCTTTCTTT. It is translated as CASSSGQFTEAFF.

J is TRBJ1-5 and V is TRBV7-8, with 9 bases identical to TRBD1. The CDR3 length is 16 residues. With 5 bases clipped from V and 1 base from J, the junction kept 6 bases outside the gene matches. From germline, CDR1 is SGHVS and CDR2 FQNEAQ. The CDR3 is CASSETGTGSNQPQHF. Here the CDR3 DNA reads TGTGCCAGCAGCGAAACCGGGACAGGGAGCAATCAGCCCCAGCATTTT.

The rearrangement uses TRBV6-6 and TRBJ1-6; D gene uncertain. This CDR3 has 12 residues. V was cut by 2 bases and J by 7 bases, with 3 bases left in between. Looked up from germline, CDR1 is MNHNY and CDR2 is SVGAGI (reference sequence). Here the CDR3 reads CASSYGNSPLHF. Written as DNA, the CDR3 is TGTGCCAGCAGTTACGGGAATTCACCCCTCCACTTT.

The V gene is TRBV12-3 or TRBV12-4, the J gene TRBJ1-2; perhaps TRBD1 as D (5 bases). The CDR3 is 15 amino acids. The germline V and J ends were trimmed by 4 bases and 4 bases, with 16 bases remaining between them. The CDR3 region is CASSSPGRAFYGYTF. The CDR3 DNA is TGTGCCAGCAGTTCCCCAGGGCGGGCCTTCTATGGCTACACCTTC.

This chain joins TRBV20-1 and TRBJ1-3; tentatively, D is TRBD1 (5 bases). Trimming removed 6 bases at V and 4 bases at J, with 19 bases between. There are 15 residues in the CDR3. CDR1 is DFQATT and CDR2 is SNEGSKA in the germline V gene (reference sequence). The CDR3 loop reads CSAAGGEAGGNTIYF. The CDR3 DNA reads TGCAGTGCCGCCGGGGGTGAGGCCGGAGGAAACACCATATATTTT.

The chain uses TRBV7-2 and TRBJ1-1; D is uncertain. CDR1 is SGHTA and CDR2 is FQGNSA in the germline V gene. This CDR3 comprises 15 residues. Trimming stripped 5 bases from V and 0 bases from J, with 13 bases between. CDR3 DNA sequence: TGTGCCAGCAGCCTGATGATTCAACTGAACACTGAAGCTTTCTTT. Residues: CASSLMIQLNTEAFF.

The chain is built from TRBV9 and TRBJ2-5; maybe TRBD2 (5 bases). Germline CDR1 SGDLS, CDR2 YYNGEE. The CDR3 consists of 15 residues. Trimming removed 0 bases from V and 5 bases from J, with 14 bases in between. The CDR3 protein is CASSVARRPGETQYF. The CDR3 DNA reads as TGTGCCAGCAGCGTAGCGAGGAGGCCCGGGGAGACCCAGTACTTC.

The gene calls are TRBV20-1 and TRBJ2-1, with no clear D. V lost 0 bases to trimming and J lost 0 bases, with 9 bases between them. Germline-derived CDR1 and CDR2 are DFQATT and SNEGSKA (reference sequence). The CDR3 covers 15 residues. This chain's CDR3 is CSARDTPSSYNEQFF. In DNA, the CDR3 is TGCAGTGCTAGAGATACTCCTAGCTCCTACAATGAGCAGTTCTTC.

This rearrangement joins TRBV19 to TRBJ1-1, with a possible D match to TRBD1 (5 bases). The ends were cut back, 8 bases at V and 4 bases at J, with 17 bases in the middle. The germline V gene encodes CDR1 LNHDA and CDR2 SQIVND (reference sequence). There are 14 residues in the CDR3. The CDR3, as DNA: TGTGCCAGTGGAGTCTCAGGGATAGGCACTGAAGCTTTCTTT. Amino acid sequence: CASGVSGIGTEAFF. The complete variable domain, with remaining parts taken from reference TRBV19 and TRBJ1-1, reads DGGITQSPKYLFRKEGQNVTLSCEQNLNHDAMYWYRQDPGQGLRLIYYSQIVNDFQKGDIAEGYSVSREKKESFPLTVTSAQKNPTAFYLCASGVSGIGTEAFFGQGTRLTVV.

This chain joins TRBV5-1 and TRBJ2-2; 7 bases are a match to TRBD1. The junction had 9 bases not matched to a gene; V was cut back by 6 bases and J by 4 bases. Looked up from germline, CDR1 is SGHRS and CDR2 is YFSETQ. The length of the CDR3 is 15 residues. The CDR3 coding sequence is TGCGCCAGCAATCAGGAGGCAGGGGGCACCGGGGAGCTGTTTTTT. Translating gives CASNQEAGGTGELFF.

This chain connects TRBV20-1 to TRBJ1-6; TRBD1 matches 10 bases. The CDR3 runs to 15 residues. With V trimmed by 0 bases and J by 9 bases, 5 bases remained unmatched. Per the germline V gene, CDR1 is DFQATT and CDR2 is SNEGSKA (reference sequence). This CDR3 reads CSARDSGTGASPLHF. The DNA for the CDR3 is TGCAGTGCTAGAGATTCAGGGACAGGGGCTTCACCCCTCCACTTT.

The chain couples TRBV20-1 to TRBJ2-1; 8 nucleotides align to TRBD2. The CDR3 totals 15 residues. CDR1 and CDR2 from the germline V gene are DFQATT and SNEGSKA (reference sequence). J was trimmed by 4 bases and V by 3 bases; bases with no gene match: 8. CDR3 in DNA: TGCAGTGCTAGGGAAGGGCTAGCGGGTTACAATGAGCAGTTCTTC. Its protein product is CSAREGLAGYNEQFF.

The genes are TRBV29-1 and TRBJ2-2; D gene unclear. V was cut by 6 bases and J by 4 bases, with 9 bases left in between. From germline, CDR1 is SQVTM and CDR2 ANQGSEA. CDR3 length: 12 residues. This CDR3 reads CSVGKVTGELFF. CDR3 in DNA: TGCAGCGTCGGAAAGGTCACCGGGGAGCTGTTTTTT.

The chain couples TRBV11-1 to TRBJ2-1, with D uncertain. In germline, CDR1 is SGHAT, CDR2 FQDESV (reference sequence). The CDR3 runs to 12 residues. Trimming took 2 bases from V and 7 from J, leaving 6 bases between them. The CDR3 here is CASSLNRNEQFF. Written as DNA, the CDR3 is TGTGCCAGCAGCTTAAATCGGAATGAGCAGTTCTTC.

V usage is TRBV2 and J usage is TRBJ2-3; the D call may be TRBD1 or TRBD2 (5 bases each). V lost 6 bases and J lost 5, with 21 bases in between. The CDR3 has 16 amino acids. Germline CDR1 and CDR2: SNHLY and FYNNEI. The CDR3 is CASSGVMGQVGDTQYF. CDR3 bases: TGTGCCAGCAGCGGGGTGATGGGGCAGGTGGGAGATACGCAGTATTTT.